The rows below give T cell receptor beta chains drawn from one sample of a study of blood T cell repertoires in COVID-19. Libraries were prepared by immunoSEQ multiplex PCR; TCRdb keeps only in-frame clonotypes and omits some of them. The sample includes approximately 70,000 clones, around 90% seen only once; the top ten take around 3.7%. The sequencing input was peripheral blood. Source of these receptors: a woman aged 45-65 years with COVID-19, enrolled during active disease. Both conserved end residues are part of each CDR3. A D gene is named only where the DNA matches it firmly. A clone size is listed for some rows: how often the clone was seen (once, few, many), or a class if it is expanded.

-,TRBV5-4,-,14,TRBJ2-3,CASSLVRERDTQYF,TGTGCCAGCAGCTTGGTGAGGGAGAGAGATACGCAGTATTTT
-,TRBV19,TRBD2,17,TRBJ2-5,CASSISQWASGQETQYF,TGTGCCAGTAGTATAAGTCAGTGGGCTAGCGGGCAAGAGACCCAGTACTTC
-,TRBV19,TRBD1,16,TRBJ1-5,CASSTPDRGNNQPQHF,TGTGCCAGTAGTACCCCGGACAGGGGGAACAATCAGCCCCAGCATTTT
-,TRBV29-1,-,13,TRBJ1-1,CSVEVGGNTEAFF,TGCAGCGTTGAAGTCGGGGGGAACACTGAAGCTTTCTTT
-,TRBV11-2,TRBD1,14,TRBJ2-1,CASSSLTGYNEQFF,TGTGCCAGCAGTTCCCTGACAGGGTACAATGAGCAGTTCTTC
-,TRBV3-1/TRBV3-2,-,15,TRBJ1-1,CASSQDLVRNTEAFF,TGTGCCAGCAGCCAAGACCTAGTACGGAACACTGAAGCTTTCTTT
-,TRBV28,-,16,TRBJ2-6,CASSPRTFSGANVLTF,TGTGCCAGCAGCCCCCGAACATTCTCTGGGGCCAACGTCCTGACTTTC
-,TRBV11-3,-,16,TRBJ1-6,CASSLDGSSYNSPLHF,TGTGCCAGCAGCTTAGACGGGAGCTCCTATAATTCACCCCTCCACTTT
-,TRBV9,-,14,TRBJ2-5,CASSVDFLTETQYF,TGTGCCAGCAGCGTGGACTTTTTGACGGAGACCCAGTACTTC
-,TRBV3-1/TRBV3-2,TRBD1,14,TRBJ1-2,CASSQGQGSGGYTF,TGTGCCAGCAGCCAAGGACAGGGGTCGGGAGGCTACACCTTC
-,TRBV5-4,-,12,TRBJ2-5,CASSLVGETQYF,TGTGCCAGCAGCTTGGTCGGGGAGACCCAGTACTTC
-,TRBV24-1,-,11,TRBJ1-1,CALRGFFQAFF,TGTGCTTTACGGGGGTTCTTTCAAGCTTTCTTT
-,TRBV9,-,14,TRBJ2-5,CASSASGRMQTQYF,TGTGCCAGCAGCGCATCAGGCCGTATGCAGACCCAGTACTTC
-,TRBV5-1,-,14,TRBJ2-5,CASSLSAGGETQYF,TGCGCCAGCAGCTTGAGCGCCGGAGGGGAGACCCAGTACTTC
-,TRBV21-1,-,17,TRBJ2-3,CASSKTTSGRSTDTQYF,TGTGCCAGCAGCAAAACAACTAGCGGGCGTAGCACAGATACGCAGTATTTT
-,TRBV30,-,14,TRBJ1-3,CAWSVRGRKNTIYF,TGTGCCTGGAGTGTCCGAGGCCGGAAAAACACCATATATTTT
few,TRBV4-3,TRBD2,16,TRBJ2-1,CASSQEGSGRANEQFF,TGCGCCAGCAGCCAAGAAGGGAGCGGGAGAGCGAATGAGCAGTTCTTC
-,TRBV13,-,17,TRBJ2-3,CASSFPWREDPGGTQYF,TGTGCCAGCAGCTTTCCGTGGCGGGAAGACCCCGGGGGTACGCAGTATTTT
-,TRBV19,TRBD1,15,TRBJ2-6,CASSTGGPGANVLTF,TGTGCCAGTAGTACAGGGGGCCCTGGGGCCAACGTCCTGACTTTC
-,TRBV11-2,-,11,TRBJ2-4,CASSFPNIQYF,TGTGCCAGCAGCTTCCCGAACATTCAGTACTTC
-,TRBV24-1,TRBD2,16,TRBJ2-1,CATSDPSGVSYNEQFF,TGTGCCACCAGTGACCCTAGCGGGGTCTCCTACAATGAGCAGTTCTTC
-,TRBV5-4,-,13,TRBJ1-4,CASSFPESEKLFF,TGTGCCAGCAGCTTTCCCGAGAGTGAAAAACTGTTTTTT